The 14 T cell receptor beta chains below were found in one sample sequenced in a study of blood T cell repertoires in COVID-19. The repertoire was sequenced with immunoSEQ multiplex PCR; TCRdb's copy has only in-frame clones and lacks some. The sample carries around 150,000 clones, around 85% recorded once. The sequenced sample consisted of peripheral blood. The receptor source for this set is a human donor in a cohort sampled during active COVID-19.

V gene TRBV1 combines with J gene TRBJ2-3; the D call of TRBD2 is as the table states it, not checked on the DNA. TRBV1 is marked as a pseudogene. The CDR3 has 19 residues. CDR3 protein: CTSSQDPGLAGGPYKAQYF. CDR3 DNA sequence: TGCACCAGCAGCCAGGACCCGGGACTAGCGGGAGGGCCTTATAAAGCGCAGTATTTT.

This chain uses TRBV10-3 with TRBJ1-2; D is undetermined. The CDR3 has 11 residues. Trimming removed 0 bases from V and 8 bases from J, with 4 bases in between. Germline CDR1 is ENHRY and CDR2 is SYGVKD. CDR3 loop: CAISESEGYTF. The CDR3 bases are TGTGCCATCAGTGAGTCAGAGGGCTACACCTTC.

The chain links TRBV28 to TRBJ2-3, with TRBD2 matching over 15 bases. The germline V gene encodes CDR1 MDHEN and CDR2 SYDVKM. The ends lost 5 bases at V and 6 bases at J; junction bases unmatched: 21. The CDR3 extends over 21 amino acids. The CDR3 DNA reads TGTGCCAGCAGTCCACCTCCAGGGGGACTAGCGGGAGGACTCCGGAGGGATACGCAGTATTTT. Encoded protein: CASSPPPGGLAGGLRRDTQYF.

The V call is TRBV30, the J call TRBJ2-7; perhaps TRBD1 as D (5 bases). Germline V lookup: CDR1 GTSNPN, CDR2 SVGIG (reference sequence). Trimming cost V 0 bases and J 7 bases, with 16 bases left between them. The CDR3 is 14 residues long. This CDR3 is CAWSVQELQKEQYF. CDR3 coding DNA: TGTGCCTGGAGTGTACAGGAGCTTCAGAAAGAGCAGTACTTC.

V and J are TRBV5-1 and TRBJ2-7; the D gene is possibly TRBD1 (6 bases). Between the trimmed V and J ends, which lost 1 base and 4 bases, there was a span of 15 bases. The germline gives CDR1 SGHRS, CDR2 YFSETQ. This CDR3 region has 15 residues. The CDR3 region has the DNA TGCGCCAGCAGCTTGATCCAGGGGCCATATTACGAGCAGTACTTC. It specifies CASSLIQGPYYEQYF.

The J gene is TRBJ2-7, the V gene TRBV4-3, with D tentatively TRBD1 (6 bases). The V and J ends lost 0 bases and 2 bases respectively, with 14 bases between them. Looked up from germline, CDR1 is LGHNA and CDR2 is YSLEER. This CDR3 is 16 amino acids long. CDR3 loop: CASSQETQGIPYEQYF. The CDR3 DNA is TGCGCCAGCAGCCAAGAAACACAGGGAATCCCCTACGAGCAGTACTTC.

This rearrangement joins TRBV25-1 to TRBJ1-2, with D possibly being TRBD1 (5 bases). Trimming took 6 bases from V and 6 from J, leaving 17 bases between them. This CDR3 has 14 amino acids. Germline lookup yields CDR1 MGHDK and CDR2 SYGVNS. CDR3 coding DNA: TGTGCCAGCAGGACCGGGGGGGTTCCCGATGGCTACACCTTC. Its protein is CASRTGGVPDGYTF.

J is TRBJ1-1 and V is TRBV18, with 9 bases lining up with TRBD1. This CDR3 region has 16 residues. In germline, CDR1 is KGHSH, CDR2 LQKENI. Trimming at V came to 2 bases and at J to 5 bases, leaving 9 bases not matched to a gene. DNA for the CDR3: TGTGCCAGCTCACCAGTTGGAGGGACAGGGCGGACTGAAGCTTTCTTT. Translation: CASSPVGGTGRTEAFF.

The V gene is TRBV2, the J gene TRBJ1-2; maybe TRBD1 (5 bases). CDR3 length: 13 residues. Trimming stripped 5 bases from V and 8 bases from J, with 15 bases between. Germline V gene lookup returns CDR1 SNHLY and CDR2 FYNNEI. CDR3 loop: CASSPRSGNGYTF. The CDR3 bases are TGTGCCAGCAGTCCTCGTTCAGGGAACGGCTACACCTTC.

The chain uses TRBV10-2 and TRBJ2-7; 10 bases line up with TRBD2. CDR1 and CDR2 from the germline V gene are WSHSY and SAAADI. The junction had 9 bases not matched to a gene; V was cut back by 4 bases and J by 6 bases. This CDR3 contains 15 residues. DNA of the CDR3: TGCGCCAGCAGTGGAAACCTAGCGGGGGTCGGCGAGCAGTACTTC. It specifies CASSGNLAGVGEQYF.

This rearrangement joins TRBV6-5 to TRBJ1-4; perhaps TRBD1 as D (5 bases). Trimming shortened V by 7 bases and J by 7 bases, and 16 bases separated the two germline ends. The CDR3 runs 14 residues. CDR1 and CDR2 from the germline V gene are MNHEY and SVGAGI. The CDR3 DNA sequence: TGTGCCAGCACCCGAACTGGGGGGAGTGAAAAACTGTTTTTT. Its translation is CASTRTGGSEKLFF.

The count of this clone is one. The gene calls are TRBV23-1 and TRBJ2-1, with 7 bases lining up with TRBD2. TRBV23-1 is reported as an ORF; its role is uncertain. Trimming took 0 bases from V and 12 from J; bases not matched to a gene: 11. This CDR3 comprises 15 residues. The chain's CDR3 is CASSQSSGKWLGQFF. The DNA for the CDR3 is TGCGCCAGCAGTCAATCGAGCGGGAAGTGGCTAGGGCAGTTCTTC.

The chain carries TRBV3-1 (or the pseudogene TRBV3-2) and TRBJ2-7, with a weak D call TRBD1 (5 bases). The CDR3 covers 16 residues. In germline, CDR1 is LGHDT, CDR2 YNNKEL (reference sequence). Trimming left V 0 bases short and J 3 bases short, with 15 bases between. DNA of the CDR3: TGTGCCAGCAGCCAAGATCTAGTTGCAGGGTACTACGAGCAGTACTTC. This gives the protein CASSQDLVAGYYEQYF.

This clone was observed a few times. This chain joins TRBV30 and TRBJ2-1; D uncertain. Germline V gives CDR1 GTSNPN, CDR2 SVGIG (reference sequence). This CDR3 is built from 10 residues. V lost 3 bases, J lost 10 bases, and 7 bases lay in between. CDR3 residues: CAWSTWEQFF. The CDR3 DNA follows: TGTGCCTGGAGCACTTGGGAGCAGTTCTTC.